There are a few counts of the clone carrying this TCR beta chain. Its antigen is undetermined. This record belongs to a study of post-analysis software for immune sequencing data. General observations from the study: There were roughly 5 TRBV segments more frequent in patients than controls, and TRBV5-6, TRBV5-1 and TRBV20-1 were among them. Relative to controls, patients with multiple sclerosis showed significantly lower normalized Chao1 diversity.

Unique molecular identifiers were built into the TCR beta cDNA libraries. TCRdb re-called the PCR reads through MiXCR, storing one row per CDR3 protein. The table has about 160,000 distinct CDR3 sequences, 30% to 45% seen once. J lost 1 base, V lost 7 bases, and 8 bases had no gene match. The CDR3 is 15 amino acids. CDR1 DFQATT and CDR2 SNEGSKA come from the germline V gene (reference sequence). This material consisted of blood, taken after autologous hematopoietic stem cell transplantation. This chain connects TRBV20-1 to TRBJ1-5; TRBD1 matches at 9 bases. The TCR originated in a girl between 5 and 17 years old with multiple sclerosis. CDR3: CSVWDREWSNQPQHF. The DNA for the CDR3 is TGCAGTGTTTGGGACAGGGAATGGAGCAATCAGCCCCAGCATTTT.